This passage covers 15 T cell receptor beta chains from one sample sequenced in a study of blood T cells in healthy people across ages. It was with a sample-barcoded 5' primer and a J-beta primer mix that a second PCR of roughly 7 to 12 cycles was run. MiXCR, applied by TCRdb to the 5' RACE reads, yields one record per CDR3 protein. The data show 1.4 million or so distinct CDR3 sequences, with under 55% seen just once and around 4% held by the top ten. Sequences were obtained from blood. The receptors stem from a woman aged 18-30 years in good health.

This clonotype has ten or more counts. The chain recombines TRBV4-3 with TRBJ2-1; D remains unclear. This CDR3 is built from 16 residues. Germline V lookup: CDR1 LGHNA, CDR2 YSLEER. Trimming took off 1 base at V and 3 bases at J, with 13 bases between the two ends. CDR3 loop: CASSQVQGFGYNEQFF. Here the CDR3 DNA reads TGCGCCAGCAGCCAAGTTCAAGGATTTGGCTACAATGAGCAGTTCTTC.

The V call is TRBV7-2, the J call TRBJ2-3; D is undetermined. This CDR3 is 16 amino acids long. Germline CDR1 is SGHTA and CDR2 is FQGNSA. V lost 5 bases, J lost 0 bases, and 15 bases lay in between. The CDR3: CASSTKVTLSTDTQYF. For the CDR3, the DNA is TGTGCCAGCAGCACGAAAGTTACCCTGAGCACAGATACGCAGTATTTT.

V is TRBV15 and J is TRBJ1-1; the D gene is possibly TRBD1 (5 bases). Trimming cost V 1 base and J 1 base, with 10 bases left between them. The CDR3 covers 15 residues. Germline values: CDR1 LNHNV, CDR2 YYDKDF (reference sequence). CDR3 sequence reads: CATSRGPGRNTEAFF. CDR3 DNA: TGTGCCACCAGCAGAGGTCCGGGACGGAACACTGAAGCTTTCTTT.

The rearrangement joins TRBV20-1 to TRBJ2-3; 8 bases align to TRBD1. The CDR3 spans 16 residues. V trimming: 3 bases; J trimming: 4 bases; junction bases outside the gene matches: 12. Germline V gene data show CDR1 as DFQATT and CDR2 as SNEGSKA (reference sequence). CDR3 sequence: CSAREVGTGHPDTQYF. For the CDR3, the DNA is TGCAGTGCTAGGGAGGTGGGGACAGGTCATCCAGATACGCAGTATTTT.

This clonotype was detected only a few times. This may arise from a read error, as a much more abundant clone is one base away. This sequence joins TRBV5-4 and TRBJ2-1, with 11 bases aligning to TRBD2. The J call is doubtful: the DNA matches TRBJ2-7 better. The germline CDR1 and CDR2 sequences are SGHNT and YYREEE (reference sequence). The length of the CDR3 is 23 residues. Here the CDR3 reads CASSLAREFGTSGRRSSYNEQYF. The CDR3 region has the DNA TGTGCCAGCAGCTTGGCCCGGGAATTTGGGACTAGCGGCCGAAGGAGCTCCTACAATGAGCAGTACTTC.

This sequence joins TRBV9 and TRBJ2-7, with TRBD1 matching over 8 bases. Trimming at V came to 3 bases and at J to 1 base, leaving 6 bases not matched to a gene. This CDR3 has 15 amino acids. The germline V gene has CDR1 SGDLS and CDR2 YYNGEE. CDR3 bases: TGTGCCAGCAGCGGATCGACAGGGGCGTCCTACGAGCAGTACTTC. It encodes CASSGSTGASYEQYF.

The V call is TRBV20-1, the J call TRBJ2-7; TRBD2 matches at 9 bases. V dropped 0 bases and J dropped 4; count of bases not matched to a gene: 7. The germline CDR1 and CDR2 sequences are DFQATT and SNEGSKA (reference sequence). CDR3 length: 15 amino acids. CDR3 sequence (DNA): TGCAGTGCTAGAGATCGGCCTAGCGGGATTTACGAGCAGTACTTC. It specifies CSARDRPSGIYEQYF.

The gene calls are TRBV12-3 or TRBV12-4 and TRBJ2-7, with D perhaps matching TRBD2 (5 bases). The V end was cut by 6 bases, the J end by 2 bases, with 23 bases between. The CDR3 runs to 17 residues. The CDR3, as DNA: TGTGCCAGCAGACTAGAGGACCTATCTAGTTTTCCCTACGAGCAGTACTTC. Protein sequence: CASRLEDLSSFPYEQYF.

J is TRBJ1-5 and V is TRBV28; D may be TRBD1 (6 bases). The CDR3 consists of 15 residues. The V end was cut by 6 bases, the J end by 3 bases, with 15 bases between. Germline values: CDR1 MDHEN, CDR2 SYDVKM. The CDR3 loop is CASSPTGLLNQPQHF. CDR3 coding DNA: TGTGCCAGCAGCCCAACAGGGCTCCTCAATCAGCCCCAGCATTTT. The full variable domain, in which reference TRBV28 and TRBJ1-5 provide the parts outside the CDR3, is DVKVTQSSRYLVKRTGEKVFLECVQDMDHENMFWYRQDPGLGLRLIYFSYDVKMKEKGDIPEGYSVSREKKERFSLILESASTNQTSMYLCASSPTGLLNQPQHFGDGTRLSIL.

This clonotype has only a few counts. The chain has TRBV3-1 and TRBJ1-6; D is undetermined. The CDR3 is 15 amino acids. Germline V CDR1 and CDR2: LGHDT, YNNKEL (reference sequence). V was trimmed by 0 bases and J by 4 bases, leaving 7 bases between them. The CDR3 nucleotides are TGTGCCAGCAGCCAAGATACAAGTTATAATTCACCCCTCCACTTT. This translates into CASSQDTSYNSPLHF.

This clonotype occurred a few times. This chain joins TRBV11-2 and TRBJ2-1; the D is unclear. The germline gives CDR1 SGHAT, CDR2 FQNNGV. V was clipped by 8 bases and J by 0 bases, with 14 bases between them. This CDR3 is 15 amino acids long. The CDR3 loop reads CASFFLRSSYNEQFF. CDR3 DNA sequence: TGTGCCAGCTTCTTCCTTCGCAGCTCCTACAATGAGCAGTTCTTC.

The V and J genes are TRBV6-6 and TRBJ2-2, with D maybe TRBD1 (6 bases). Germline CDR1 MNHNY, CDR2 SVGAGI (reference sequence). The CDR3 has 14 residues. The V end lost 8 bases, the J end lost 7 bases, and 17 bases lay between the germline ends. The chain's CDR3 is CASCGDNEIGELFF. The CDR3 bases are TGTGCCAGCTGTGGGGACAATGAAATCGGGGAGCTGTTTTTT.

In its sample, this clonotype was seen many times. One end of the junction does not line up with germline, which may come from a read error. The V and J genes are TRBV5-1 and TRBJ2-1, with D perhaps being TRBD1 or TRBD2 (5 bases each). CDR1 is SGHRS, CDR2 YFSETQ, per germline. The length of the CDR3 is 13 residues. The CDR3 DNA reads as TGTGCCAGCAGCTTAGGGACGTACAATGAGCAGTTCTTC. Its protein is CASSLGTYNEQFF.

This rearrangement joins TRBV13 to TRBJ1-2; D unclear. This CDR3 is built from 12 residues. V shed 4 bases and J shed 5 bases, with 8 bases lying between them. CDR1 PRHDT and CDR2 FYEKMQ come from the germline V gene (reference sequence). The CDR3 nucleotides are TGTGCCAGCAGCTCAAGTTTGTATGGCTACACCTTC. This encodes CASSSSLYGYTF.

The rearrangement links TRBV18 to TRBJ2-5, with D possibly being TRBD2 (6 bases). The tail of the sequence fits TRBJ2-7 better, so the J call may be wrong. CDR1 and CDR2 from the germline V gene are KGHSH and LQKENI. The CDR3 covers 14 residues. The CDR3 nucleotides read TGTGCCAGCTCACCACCGGGGAGGTTTGACGAGCAGTACTTC. Protein: CASSPPGRFDEQYF.